This T cell receptor (beta chain) was recovered during a study of blood T cell repertoires in COVID-19. As originally analysed: Estimated nucleated cell counts came from reference gene primer amplification. Profiled with immunoSEQ multiplex PCR; TCRdb holds only in-frame clones, not every one. V and J calls and clone size are those listed in that table; D and trimming were worked out from the DNA. The sample has about 38,000 clones; nearly 90% are singletons. CDR1 is SGHTA and CDR2 is FQGNSA in the germline V gene. The trim removed 4 bases at V and 7 bases at J, leaving 9 bases unmatched. The CDR3 contains 14 residues.

This sequence originates from a man aged 65 to 85 with active COVID-19. The J gene is TRBJ1-2, the V gene TRBV7-2; 7 bases are shared with TRBD1. Sequences were obtained from peripheral blood. The CDR3 sequence: CASSSSPTGTGYTF. DNA of the CDR3: TGTGCCAGCAGCTCGTCCCCGACAGGGACTGGCTACACCTTC.